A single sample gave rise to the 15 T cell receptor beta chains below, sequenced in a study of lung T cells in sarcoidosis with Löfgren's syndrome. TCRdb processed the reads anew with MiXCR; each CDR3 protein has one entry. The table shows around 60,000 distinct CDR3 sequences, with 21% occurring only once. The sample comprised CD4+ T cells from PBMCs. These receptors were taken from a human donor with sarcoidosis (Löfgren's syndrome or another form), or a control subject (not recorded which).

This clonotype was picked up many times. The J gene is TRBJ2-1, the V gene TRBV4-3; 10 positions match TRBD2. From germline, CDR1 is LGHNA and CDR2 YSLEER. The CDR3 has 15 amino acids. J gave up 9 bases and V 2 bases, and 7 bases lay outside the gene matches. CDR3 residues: CASSQKAGGPVEQFF. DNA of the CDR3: TGCGCCAGCAGCCAAAAAGCGGGAGGGCCGGTTGAGCAGTTCTTC.

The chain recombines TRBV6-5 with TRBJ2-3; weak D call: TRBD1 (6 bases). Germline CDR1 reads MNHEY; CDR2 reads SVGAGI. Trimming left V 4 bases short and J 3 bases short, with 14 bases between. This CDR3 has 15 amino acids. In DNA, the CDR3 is TGTGCCAGCAGTTGCTCGAGGGGGAGTACAGATACGCAGTATTTT. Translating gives CASSCSRGSTDTQYF.

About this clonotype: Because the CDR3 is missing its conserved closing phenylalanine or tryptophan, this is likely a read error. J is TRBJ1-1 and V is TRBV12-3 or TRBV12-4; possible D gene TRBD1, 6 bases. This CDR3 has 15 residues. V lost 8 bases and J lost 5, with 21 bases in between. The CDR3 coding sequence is TGTGCCAGCGGGACATTAGGGGGGGGAGGGACTGAAGCTTTCCTT. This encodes CASGTLGGGGTEAFL.

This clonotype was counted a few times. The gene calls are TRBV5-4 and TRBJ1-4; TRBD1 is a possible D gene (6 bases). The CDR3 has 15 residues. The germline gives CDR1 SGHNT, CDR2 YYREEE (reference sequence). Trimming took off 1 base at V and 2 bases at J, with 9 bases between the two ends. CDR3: CASSLTGMTNEKLFF. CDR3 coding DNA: TGTGCCAGCAGCTTGACAGGGATGACTAATGAAAAACTGTTTTTT.

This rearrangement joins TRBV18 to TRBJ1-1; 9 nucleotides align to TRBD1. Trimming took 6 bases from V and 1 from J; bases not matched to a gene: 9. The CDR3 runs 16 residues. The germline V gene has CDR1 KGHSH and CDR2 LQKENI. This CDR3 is CASSPNRGQGNTEAFF. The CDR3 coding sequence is TGTGCCAGCTCCCCGAACCGGGGACAGGGGAACACTGAAGCTTTCTTT.

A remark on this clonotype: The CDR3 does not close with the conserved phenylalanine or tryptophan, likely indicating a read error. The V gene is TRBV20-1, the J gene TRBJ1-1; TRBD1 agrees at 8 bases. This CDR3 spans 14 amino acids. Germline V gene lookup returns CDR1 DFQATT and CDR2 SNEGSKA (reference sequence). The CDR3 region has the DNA TGCAGTGCTTTCTCAGGGGGCTTTGACACCGAAGCTTTCTCT. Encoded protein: CSAFSGGFDTEAFS.

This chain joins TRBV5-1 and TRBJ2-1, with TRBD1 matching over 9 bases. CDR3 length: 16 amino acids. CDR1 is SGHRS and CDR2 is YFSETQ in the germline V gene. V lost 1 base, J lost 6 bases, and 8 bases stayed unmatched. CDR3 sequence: CASSLSPGQGSNEQFF. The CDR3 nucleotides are TGCGCCAGCAGCTTGAGTCCGGGACAGGGTTCCAATGAGCAGTTCTTC. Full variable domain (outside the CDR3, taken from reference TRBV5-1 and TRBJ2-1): KAGVTQTPRYLIKTRGQQVTLSCSPISGHRSVSWYQQTPGQGLQFLFEYFSETQRNKGNFPGRFSGRQFSNSRSEMNVSTLELGDSALYLCASSLSPGQGSNEQFFGPGTRLTVL.

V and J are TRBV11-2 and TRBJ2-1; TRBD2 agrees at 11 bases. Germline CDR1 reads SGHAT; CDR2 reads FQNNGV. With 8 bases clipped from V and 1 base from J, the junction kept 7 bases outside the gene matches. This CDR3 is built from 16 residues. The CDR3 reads CASGLAGGKSYNEQFF. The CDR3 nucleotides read TGTGCCAGCGGGCTAGCGGGGGGCAAATCCTACAATGAGCAGTTCTTC.

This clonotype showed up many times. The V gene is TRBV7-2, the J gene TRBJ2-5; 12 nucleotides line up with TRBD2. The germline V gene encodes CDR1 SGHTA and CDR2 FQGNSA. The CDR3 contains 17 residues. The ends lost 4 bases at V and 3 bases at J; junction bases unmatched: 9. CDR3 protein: CASSSGGGLAGKETQYF. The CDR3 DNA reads TGTGCCAGCAGCTCCGGGGGAGGACTAGCGGGAAAAGAGACCCAGTACTTC.

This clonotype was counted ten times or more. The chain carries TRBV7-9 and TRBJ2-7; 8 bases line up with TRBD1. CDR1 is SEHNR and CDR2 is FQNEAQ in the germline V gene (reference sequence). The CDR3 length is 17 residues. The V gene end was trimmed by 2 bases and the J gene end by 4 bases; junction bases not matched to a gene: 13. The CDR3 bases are TGTGCCAGCAGCTTATCATCCGACAGGGGTGTACCGTACGAGCAGTACTTC. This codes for CASSLSSDRGVPYEQYF.

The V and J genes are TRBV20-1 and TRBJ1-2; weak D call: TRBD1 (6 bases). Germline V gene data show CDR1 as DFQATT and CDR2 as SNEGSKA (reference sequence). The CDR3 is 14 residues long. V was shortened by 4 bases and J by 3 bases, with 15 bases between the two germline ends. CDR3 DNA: TGCAGTGCTATCGACAGGATACAGTACTATGGCTACACCTTC. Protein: CSAIDRIQYYGYTF.

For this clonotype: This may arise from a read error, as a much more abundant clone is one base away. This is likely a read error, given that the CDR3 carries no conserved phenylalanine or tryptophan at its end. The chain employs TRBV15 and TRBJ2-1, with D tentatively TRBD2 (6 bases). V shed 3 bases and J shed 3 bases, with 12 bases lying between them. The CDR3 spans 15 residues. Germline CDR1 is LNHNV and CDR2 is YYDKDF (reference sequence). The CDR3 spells CATSRGGTHYNEQFL. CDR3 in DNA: TGTGCCACCAGCAGGGGCGGGACTCACTACAATGAGCAGTTCCTC.

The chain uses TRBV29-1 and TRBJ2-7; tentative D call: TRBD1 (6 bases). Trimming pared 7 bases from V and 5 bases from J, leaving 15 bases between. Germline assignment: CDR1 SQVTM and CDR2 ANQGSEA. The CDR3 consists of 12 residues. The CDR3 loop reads CSALRGRDEQYF. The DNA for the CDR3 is TGCAGCGCGCTCAGGGGTAGGGACGAGCAGTACTTC.

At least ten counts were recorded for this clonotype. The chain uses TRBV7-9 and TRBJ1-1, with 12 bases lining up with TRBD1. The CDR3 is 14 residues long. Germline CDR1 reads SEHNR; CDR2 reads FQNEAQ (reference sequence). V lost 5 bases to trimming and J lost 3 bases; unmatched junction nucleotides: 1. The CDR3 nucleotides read TGTGCCAGCAGCGGGGACAGGGGGCACACTGAAGCTTTCTTT. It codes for CASSGDRGHTEAFF.

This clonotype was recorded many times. The CDR3 DNA sequence: TGCAGTGCTAGTCGGCATCTCGGGACAGACACTGAAGCTTTCTTT. Protein sequence: CSASRHLGTDTEAFF. V gene TRBV20-1 combines with J gene TRBJ1-1; 7 bases align to TRBD1. Germline V CDR1 and CDR2: DFQATT, SNEGSKA (reference sequence). The trim removed 3 bases at V and 3 bases at J, leaving 10 bases unmatched. This CDR3 contains 15 residues.